This T cell receptor beta chain stems from a study of identical twins (dated by TCRdb to between 2015 and 2016). Study-level background: To test whether fetal clonotypes persist, this study deep-sequenced TCR alpha and beta repertoires from monozygotic twins, from unrelated adults of various ages, and from cord blood. To rule out contamination, the twin experiments were replicated at different times with different library preparation protocols.

This clonotype occurred many times. The target of this receptor is not known. No quality values exist for individual bases; no much larger clone is one base distant. Points the paper makes about the study in general: A weaker excess of twin sharing was found in beta out-of-frame sequences because the signal-to-noise ratio was lowered by fewer shared sequences. Abundant cord blood beta clonotypes had fewer insertions, young adult naive repertoires showed a similar but weaker trend, and memory repertoires showed no such trend. Zero-insertion analyses could be partly confounded by invariant T cells such as MAIT and iNKT, though diverse VJ usage argued against such confounding for most clonotypes. Conclusions relied on cross-sectional statistical analysis, since the same donors could not be followed over many years. Compared with coincidental sharing between unrelated individuals, out-of-frame TCR alpha sequences shared between twins showed an excess of sequences with low generation probability. Recombination models systematically underestimated out-of-frame TCR alpha sharing in monozygotic twins but agreed with sharing between unrelated individuals.

Only healthy Caucasian donors were included. The twin cohort consisted of three pairs of female monozygotic twins, all aged roughly 18 to 30 years. Using Miltenyi CD45RO+ enrichment and human naive T-cell isolation kits, memory (CD45RO+) and naive T cells were isolated from PBMC. The library was made by 5' RACE. TCRdb lists the instrument as Illumina HiSeq 2000. Template switching added a universal primer binding site, and the final cDNA carried a unique molecular identifier that allowed TCR cDNA molecules to be counted accurately. First-strand cDNA for TCR alpha and beta chains was synthesized from specific primers in the conserved constant-segment region. Each cDNA library was double barcoded, with a SMART-Mk sample barcode plus Illumina barcodes, to control for contamination. TruSeq adapter sequences, together with Illumina sample barcodes, were added in two successive PCR steps. The Illumina HiSeq platform was used with custom primers to sequence TCR alpha and beta cDNA libraries. As for the original processing: Raw reads were processed with MiGEC to extract unique molecular identifiers, and MiXCR was used to determine CDR3 positions. Recombination models were inferred per individual with the repgenHMM and IGoR tools using an EM algorithm. The tcR package in R was used for shared clonotype analysis, with sharing normalized by the product of cloneset sizes. Out-of-frame nonproductive sequences were analyzed to study raw recombination free of thymic and clonal selection effects. Using fastp at Q25 and MiXCR, TCRdb reprocessed the public reads and kept productive beta chains. One record per CDR3 amino acid sequence lists the most common genes and DNA. The V and J calls here are based on TCRdb, not the publication. This sample is represented by approximately 220,000 distinct CDR3 sequences; 7.5% of them were singletons. The ten largest make up about 2% of the sample.

Trimming removed 1 base from V and 8 bases from J, leaving 14 bases between the germline ends. Taken from the germline V gene, the CDR1 and CDR2 loops are SGHTA and FQGNSA. Including the terminal cysteine and phenylalanine, the CDR3 comprises 15 residues. This entry keeps only the CDR3 DNA: 45 bases, framed from base 1. The same sample was also used in a study of yellow fever vaccine responses in identical twins. The second source states: The T cell response to vaccination in identical twins was reported by the authors to appear partly convergent and partly personalized. In identical twins, the study followed T cell clones that responded to the vaccine with precision.

This chain joins TRBV7-2 to TRBJ2-2; TRBD2 is a possible D gene, resting on 7 matching bases. The sequence was obtained from a woman aged 18-35 years in good health. The sample was memory (CD45RO+) T cells sorted from blood. The cell subset or site label here, explained by the study, means: CD45RO+ enriched T cells. The CDR3 region has the sequence CASSLEAGAEGELFF. Here is the DNA: TGTGCCAGCAGCTTAGAGGCGGGGGCCGAGGGGGAGCTGTTTTTT. Supplemented by the reference TRBV7-2 and TRBJ2-2 proteins around the CDR3, the complete variable domain is GAGVSQSPSNKVTEKGKDVELRCDPISGHTALYWYRQSLGQGLEFLIYFQGNSAPDKSGLPSDRFSAERTGGSVSTLTIQRTQQEDSAVYLCASSLEAGAEGELFFGEGSRLTVL.